This T cell receptor (beta chain) stems from a study of cytomegalovirus exposure and HLA in healthy donors listed by TCRdb under 2017. At the level of the whole study: The 670 or so repertoires of the first cohort and the 95 to 150 validation repertoires were produced on the same platform, according to a later analysis. The study aimed to test whether cataloging public T cell receptors could reveal signatures of past pathogen exposure. To predict cytomegalovirus infection status, the study combined high-throughput TCR immunosequencing, statistical association of individual TCRs with disease status, and machine learning. A separate validation cohort of over a hundred different subjects was used in addition to the 666-subject first cohort. General study outcomes and caveats: In vitro tests confirmed that three of the cytomegalovirus-associated TCR beta chains recognize cytomegalovirus antigens. Subsequent analysis determined that TCRs grouped into clusters in the first cohort also showed a tendency toward co-occurrence across the approximately 120 validation repertoires, and 94% of cluster scores exceeded 0. A later analysis had no HLA typing for the validation cohort, so co-occurrence there was scored across all 130 or so repertoires. Most TCR sequences were observed very rarely across donors, whereas some public TCRs were present in many individuals. According to the authors, the approach could potentially be generalized to other disease states and immunological phenotypes. The classifier was reported to diagnose cytomegalovirus status with high specificity and sensitivity in both the original and validation cohorts. A total of 164 TCR beta chains were listed by the study as associated with cytomegalovirus.

Points on this clone: The clone's antigen remains unknown. No much larger clonotype is one base removed from it; base qualities were not supplied.

Preparation of the library involved the immunoSEQ multiplex PCR assay. The source study handled its data this way. A statistical classification framework was built for diagnosing cytomegalovirus status from the catalog of TCR beta chain sequences. TCRdb obtained this table from immuneACCESS and retained in-frame rearrangements with V and J assigned. These tables miss some clones; where compared with another copy, unresolved V genes account for less than half of the shortfall, and the remainder is unexplained. For V, J and clone size, that table is used; D and trimming come from the DNA. The sample table lists around 220,000 clones, approximately 86% of them with a count of one. 2.9% of the sample rests with the top ten. The CDR3 covers 15 residues, taking in both the cysteine and the phenylalanine. The DNA shown is the 45-base CDR3, in frame from base 1. The junction carries 17 bases between V and J, which are trimmed by 5 bases and 4 bases respectively. Sequences MNHNS (CDR1) and SASEGT (CDR2) are obtained from the germline V gene.

Separate from the roughly 650-subject first cohort, the validation cohort of around 130 subjects was the group to which the donors belonged. This sequence originates from a woman aged 18 to 35 in good health and CMV-seronegative. Here the chain combines TRBV6-1 and TRBJ1-1; the D gene is possibly TRBD1, with 6 bases matching. Sequencing input: PBMCs. The DNA reads as follows: TGTGCCAGCAGTATCCCAGGGGCGGTGAGCACTGAAGCTTTCTTT. Its product reads: CASSIPGAVSTEAFF.